A selection of T cell receptor beta chains follows, all from one sample in a study of blood T cell repertoires in COVID-19. Sequencing used immunoSEQ multiplex PCR; TCRdb keeps in-frame clones, though not all of them. The profile shows around 270,000 clones, about four fifths of them singletons. The sample consisted of peripheral blood. The receptors originated from a woman between 35 and 50 years old who had recovered from COVID-19. The conserved cysteine and the conserved F or W are not part of the CDR3 here. Each record gives: V gene, CDR3 protein.

V: TRBV2; CDR3: ASNIDRNYGYT
V: TRBV28; CDR3: ASSLYGQGSTEAF
V: TRBV2; CDR3: ASSQNRDIGETQY
V: TRBV28; CDR3: ASSSGWSTDTQY
V: TRBV30; CDR3: AWSASWGDQPQH
V: TRBV28; CDR3: ASSSAGRNTIY
V: TRBV6-1; CDR3: ASSESWGPLYGYT
V: TRBV19; CDR3: ASSMIGTGREKLF
V: TRBV11-2; CDR3: ASSPDRDLLF
V: TRBV4-1; CDR3: ASRGRTMNTEAF
V: TRBV29-1; CDR3: SVEEWVGSTEAF
V: TRBV3-1/TRBV3-2; CDR3: ASSPGTGGLEAF
V: TRBV28; CDR3: ASRPGDRDLHEQY
V: TRBV4-1; CDR3: ASSPRQLAAEETQY